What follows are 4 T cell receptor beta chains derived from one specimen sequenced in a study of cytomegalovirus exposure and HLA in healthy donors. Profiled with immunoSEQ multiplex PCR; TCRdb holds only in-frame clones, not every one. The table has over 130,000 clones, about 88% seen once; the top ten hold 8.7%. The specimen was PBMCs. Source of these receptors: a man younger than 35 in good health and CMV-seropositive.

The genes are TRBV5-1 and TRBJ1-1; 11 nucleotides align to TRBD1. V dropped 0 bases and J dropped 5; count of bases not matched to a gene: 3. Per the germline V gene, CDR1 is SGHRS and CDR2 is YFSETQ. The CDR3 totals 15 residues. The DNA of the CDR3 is TGCGCCAGCAGCTTGGGGACAGGGGGCAGGACTGAAGCTTTCTTT. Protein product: CASSLGTGGRTEAFF. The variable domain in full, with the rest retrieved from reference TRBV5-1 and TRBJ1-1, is KAGVTQTPRYLIKTRGQQVTLSCSPISGHRSVSWYQQTPGQGLQFLFEYFSETQRNKGNFPGRFSGRQFSNSRSEMNVSTLELGDSALYLCASSLGTGGRTEAFFGQGTRLTVV.

Here the CDR3 DNA reads TGCGCCAGCAGCTTGGTGGGCCAGACAAGGGAGCTGTTTTTT. This gives the protein CASSLVGQTRELFF. The V gene is TRBV5-1, the J gene TRBJ2-2, with D uncertain. This CDR3 spans 14 amino acids. Germline-derived CDR1 and CDR2 are SGHRS and YFSETQ. Trimming stripped 0 bases from V and 9 bases from J, with 12 bases between.

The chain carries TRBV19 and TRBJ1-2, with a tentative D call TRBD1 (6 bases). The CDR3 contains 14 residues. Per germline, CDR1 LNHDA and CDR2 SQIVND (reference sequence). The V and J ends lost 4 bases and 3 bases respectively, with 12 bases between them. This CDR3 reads CASSTSDSYYGYTF. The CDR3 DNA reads TGTGCCAGTAGTACCTCGGACAGCTACTATGGCTACACCTTC.

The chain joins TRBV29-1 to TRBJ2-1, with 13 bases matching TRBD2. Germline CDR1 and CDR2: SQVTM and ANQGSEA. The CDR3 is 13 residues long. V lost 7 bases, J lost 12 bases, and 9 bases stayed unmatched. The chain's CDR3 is CSGTSGSLLPQFF. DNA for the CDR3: TGCAGCGGGACTAGCGGGAGTCTTCTTCCGCAGTTCTTC.